This TCR beta chain was sequenced for a study of OX40 agonist ivuxolimab in advanced cancers. Background on the study: Ivuxolimab, which patients received intravenously every 2 weeks, was dosed at 0.01 to 10 mg/kg. The study reported partial responses in three patients: one hepatocellular carcinoma, two cutaneous melanoma. General study results and limits: At 0.1 to 3.0 mg/kg and by week 6, clonal expansion occurred in CD4+ and CD8+ blood T cells.

Clones were sequenced by immunoSEQ multiplex PCR, and TCRdb holds only the in-frame ones, with some missing. The table records roughly 50,000 clones, approximately 89% of them present only once. This CDR3 has 15 amino acids. CDR1 is LGHNA, CDR2 YNFKEQ, per germline. Deletions cut 3 bases from V and 4 bases from J, with 13 bases between. Details on this clone: The antigen is undetermined.

The starting material was CD4+ or CD8+ T cells sorted from blood, obtained in a trial of the OX40 agonist ivuxolimab. This TCR was sampled from an adult with an advanced solid tumor such as melanoma, head and neck, liver or kidney cancer. The rearrangement uses TRBV4-2 and TRBJ2-1; maybe TRBD2 (5 bases). CDR3 in amino acids: CASSQRRTGYNEQFF. CDR3 nucleotides: TGTGCCAGCAGCCAGAGGAGGACGGGGTACAATGAGCAGTTCTTC.